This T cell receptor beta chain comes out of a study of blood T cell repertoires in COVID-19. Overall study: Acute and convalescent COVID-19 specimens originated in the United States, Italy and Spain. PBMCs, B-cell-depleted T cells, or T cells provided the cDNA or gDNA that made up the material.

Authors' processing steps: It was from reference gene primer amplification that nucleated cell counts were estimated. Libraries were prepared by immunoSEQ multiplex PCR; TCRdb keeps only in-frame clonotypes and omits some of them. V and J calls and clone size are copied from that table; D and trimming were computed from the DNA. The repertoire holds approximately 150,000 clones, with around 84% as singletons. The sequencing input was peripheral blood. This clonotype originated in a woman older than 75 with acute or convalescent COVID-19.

The CDR3 loop reads CASSPRAISGTEAFF. DNA for the CDR3: TGTGCCAGCTCACCTCGTGCTATTTCGGGGACTGAAGCTTTCTTT. The rearrangement uses TRBV18 and TRBJ1-1; D is uncertain. Looked up from germline, CDR1 is KGHSH and CDR2 is LQKENI. This CDR3 has 15 residues. Trimming removed 3 bases from V and 5 bases from J, with 16 bases in between.